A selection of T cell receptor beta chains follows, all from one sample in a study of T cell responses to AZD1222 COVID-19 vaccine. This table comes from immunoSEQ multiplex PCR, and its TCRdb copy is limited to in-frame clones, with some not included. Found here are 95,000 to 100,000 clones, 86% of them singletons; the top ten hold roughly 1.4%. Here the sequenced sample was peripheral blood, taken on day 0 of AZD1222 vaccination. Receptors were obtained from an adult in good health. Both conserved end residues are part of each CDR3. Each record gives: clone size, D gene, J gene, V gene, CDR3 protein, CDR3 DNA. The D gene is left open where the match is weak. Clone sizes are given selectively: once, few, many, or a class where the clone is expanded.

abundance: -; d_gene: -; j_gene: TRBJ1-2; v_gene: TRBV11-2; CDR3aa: CASSLDIGAAYGYTF; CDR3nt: TGTGCCAGCAGCTTAGATATAGGGGCCGCCTATGGCTACACCTTC
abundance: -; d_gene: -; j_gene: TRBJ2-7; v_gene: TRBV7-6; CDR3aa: CASSLDLLSYEQYF; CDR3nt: TGTGCCAGCAGCTTAGATCTACTCTCCTACGAGCAGTACTTC
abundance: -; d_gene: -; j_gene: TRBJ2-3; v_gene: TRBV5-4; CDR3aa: CASSPSGGTFTDTQYF; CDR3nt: TGTGCCAGCAGCCCCAGCGGCGGGACTTTCACAGATACGCAGTATTTT
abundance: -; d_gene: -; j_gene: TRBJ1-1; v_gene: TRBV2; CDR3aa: CASSEFRGDTEAFF; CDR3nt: TGTGCCAGCAGTGAATTCAGGGGAGACACTGAAGCTTTCTTT
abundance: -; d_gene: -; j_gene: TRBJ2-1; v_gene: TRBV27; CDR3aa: CASSLSIYNEQFF; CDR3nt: TGTGCCAGCAGTTTATCGATTTACAATGAGCAGTTCTTC
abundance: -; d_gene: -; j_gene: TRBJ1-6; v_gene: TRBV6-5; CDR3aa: CASSYSGQINSPLHF; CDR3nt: TGTGCCAGCAGTTACAGTGGACAAATTAATTCACCCCTCCACTTT
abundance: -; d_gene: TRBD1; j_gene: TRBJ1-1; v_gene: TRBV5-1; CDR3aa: CASSLGQGYTEAFF; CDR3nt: TGCGCCAGCAGCCTGGGACAGGGGTACACTGAAGCTTTCTTT
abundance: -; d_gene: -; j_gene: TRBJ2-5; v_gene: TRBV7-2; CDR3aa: CASSPVFRDTEETQYF; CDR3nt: TGTGCCAGCAGCCCCGTTTTTCGGGACACAGAAGAGACCCAGTACTTC
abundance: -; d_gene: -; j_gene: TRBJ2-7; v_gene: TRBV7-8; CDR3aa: CASSLEATYEQYF; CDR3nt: TGTGCCAGCAGCTTAGAGGCTACCTACGAGCAGTACTTC
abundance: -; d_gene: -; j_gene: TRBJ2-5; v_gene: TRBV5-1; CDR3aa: CASSLDLGFGETQYF; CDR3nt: TGCGCCAGCAGCTTGGATTTAGGGTTTGGAGAGACCCAGTACTTC
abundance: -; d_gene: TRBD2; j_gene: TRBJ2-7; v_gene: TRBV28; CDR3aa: CASSGLAGSSYEQYF; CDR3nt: TGTGCCAGCAGTGGACTAGCGGGAAGCTCCTACGAGCAGTACTTC
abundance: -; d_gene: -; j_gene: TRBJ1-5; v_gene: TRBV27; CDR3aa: CASSLRGTAYSNQPQHF; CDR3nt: TGTGCCAGCAGTTTACGGGGGACGGCGTATAGCAATCAGCCCCAGCATTTT
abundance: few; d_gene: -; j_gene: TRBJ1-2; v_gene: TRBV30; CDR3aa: CAWSPDMFNYGYTF; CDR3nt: TGTGCCTGGAGTCCGGACATGTTTAACTATGGCTACACCTTC
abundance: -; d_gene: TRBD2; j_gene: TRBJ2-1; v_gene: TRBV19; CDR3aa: CASSSSGIYNEQFF; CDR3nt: TGTGCCAGTAGCTCTAGCGGGATCTACAATGAGCAGTTCTTC
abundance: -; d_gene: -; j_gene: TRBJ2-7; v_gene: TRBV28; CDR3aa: CASSFRGGRAYEQYF; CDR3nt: TGTGCCAGCAGTTTCCGCGGGGGCCGGGCCTACGAGCAGTACTTC
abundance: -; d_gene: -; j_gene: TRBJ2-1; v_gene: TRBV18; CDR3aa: CASSPGDVRDEQFF; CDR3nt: TGTGCCAGCTCACCAGGGGATGTCCGGGATGAGCAGTTCTTC
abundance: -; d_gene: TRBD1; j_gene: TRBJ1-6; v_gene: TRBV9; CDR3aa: CASKGDSHNSPLHF; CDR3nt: TGTGCCAGCAAAGGGGACAGCCATAATTCACCCCTCCACTTT
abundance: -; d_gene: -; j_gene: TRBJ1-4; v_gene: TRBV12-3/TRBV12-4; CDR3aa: CASSTTNEKLFF; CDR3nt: TGTGCCAGCAGTACAACTAATGAAAAACTGTTTTTT
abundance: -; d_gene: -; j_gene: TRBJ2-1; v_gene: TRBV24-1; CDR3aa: CATSDMIEQFF; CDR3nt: TGTGCCACCAGTGATATGATCGAGCAGTTCTTC
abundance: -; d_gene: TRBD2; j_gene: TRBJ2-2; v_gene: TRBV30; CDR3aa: CALGLAGGPGGELFF; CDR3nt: TGTGCCCTCGGACTAGCGGGAGGGCCAGGTGGGGAGCTGTTTTTT
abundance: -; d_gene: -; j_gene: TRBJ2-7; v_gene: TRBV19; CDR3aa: CASSINGISYEQYF; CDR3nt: TGTGCCAGTAGTATAAACGGGATTTCCTACGAGCAGTACTTC
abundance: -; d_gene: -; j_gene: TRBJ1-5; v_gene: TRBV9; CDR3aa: CASSVRGRDWDSNQPQHF; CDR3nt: TGTGCCAGCAGCGTTCGGGGCAGAGATTGGGATAGCAATCAGCCCCAGCATTTT
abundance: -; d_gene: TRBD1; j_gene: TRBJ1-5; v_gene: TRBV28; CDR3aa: CASSDAVTGYQPQHF; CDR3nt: TGTGCCAGCAGTGACGCCGTGACAGGGTATCAGCCCCAGCATTTT
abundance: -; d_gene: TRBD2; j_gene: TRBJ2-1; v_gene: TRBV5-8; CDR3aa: CASSLYTGLLTNNEQFF; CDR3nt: TGTGCCAGCAGCTTGTACACGGGACTACTAACAAACAATGAGCAGTTCTTC
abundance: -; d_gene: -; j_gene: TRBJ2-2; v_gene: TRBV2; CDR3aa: CASSEGDYRSNTGELFF; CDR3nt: TGTGCCAGCAGTGAAGGCGACTACCGAAGCAACACCGGGGAGCTGTTTTTT
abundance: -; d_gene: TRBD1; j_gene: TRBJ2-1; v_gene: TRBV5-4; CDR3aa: CASSLSGQGSHEQFF; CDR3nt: TGTGCCAGCAGCTTGTCGGGACAGGGGTCTCATGAGCAGTTCTTC
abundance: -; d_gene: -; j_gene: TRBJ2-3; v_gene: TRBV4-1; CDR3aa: CASSQVTSTDTQYF; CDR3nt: TGCGCCAGCAGCCAAGTGACTAGCACAGATACGCAGTATTTT
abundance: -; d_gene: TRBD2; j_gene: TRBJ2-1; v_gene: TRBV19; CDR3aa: CASRKTSGPNNEQFF; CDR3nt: TGTGCCAGTAGGAAGACTAGCGGACCTAACAATGAGCAGTTCTTC
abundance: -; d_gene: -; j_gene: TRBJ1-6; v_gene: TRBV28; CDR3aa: CASRTLGRSSYNSPLHF; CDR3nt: TGTGCCAGCAGGACCCTCGGGCGGAGCTCCTATAATTCACCCCTCCACTTT
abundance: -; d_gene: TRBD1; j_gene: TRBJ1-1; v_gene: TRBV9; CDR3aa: CASSTTTGAPEAFF; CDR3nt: TGTGCCAGCAGCACGACGACAGGGGCGCCTGAAGCTTTCTTT
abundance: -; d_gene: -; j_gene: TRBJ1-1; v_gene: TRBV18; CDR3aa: CASSPSRVNTEAFF; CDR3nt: TGTGCCAGCTCACCTTCCAGAGTGAACACTGAAGCTTTCTTT
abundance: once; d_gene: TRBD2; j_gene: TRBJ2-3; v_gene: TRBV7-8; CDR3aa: CASSPTAGGRVSDTQYF; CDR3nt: TGTGCCAGCAGCCCGACGGCCGGGGGGAGGGTGTCAGATACGCAGTATTTT
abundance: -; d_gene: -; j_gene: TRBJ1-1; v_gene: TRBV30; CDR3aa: CAGRMPLFAEAFF; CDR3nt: TGTGCCGGACGGATGCCCCTATTCGCTGAAGCTTTCTTT
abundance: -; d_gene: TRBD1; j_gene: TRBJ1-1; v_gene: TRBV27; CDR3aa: CASSLFTGGGTEAFF; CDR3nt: TGTGCCAGCAGTTTGTTCACAGGGGGCGGTACTGAAGCTTTCTTT
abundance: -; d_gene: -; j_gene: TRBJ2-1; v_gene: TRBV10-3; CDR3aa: CAISQGSYNEQFF; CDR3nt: TGTGCCATCTCTCAGGGGTCCTACAATGAGCAGTTCTTC
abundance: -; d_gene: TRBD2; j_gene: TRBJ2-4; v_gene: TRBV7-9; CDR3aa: CASSLAGGPNIQYF; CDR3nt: TGTGCCAGCAGCTTAGCGGGAGGGCCGAACATTCAGTACTTC
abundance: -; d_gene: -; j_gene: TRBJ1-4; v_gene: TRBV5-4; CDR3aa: CASSRVQGTDEKLFF; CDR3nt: TGTGCCAGCAGCCGGGTGCAGGGAACGGATGAAAAACTGTTTTTT
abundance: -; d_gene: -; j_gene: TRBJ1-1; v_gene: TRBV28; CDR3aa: CASRLQHTEAFF; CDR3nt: TGTGCCAGCCGCCTACAACACACTGAAGCTTTCTTT
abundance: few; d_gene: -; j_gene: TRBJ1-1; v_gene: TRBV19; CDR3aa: CASIGQDGTEAFF; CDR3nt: TGTGCCAGTATTGGCCAGGATGGGACTGAAGCTTTCTTT
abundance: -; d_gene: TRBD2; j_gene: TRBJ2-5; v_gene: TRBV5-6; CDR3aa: CASSLMGLAGGGETQYF; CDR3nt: TGTGCCAGCAGCTTGATGGGACTAGCGGGAGGGGGAGAGACCCAGTACTTC
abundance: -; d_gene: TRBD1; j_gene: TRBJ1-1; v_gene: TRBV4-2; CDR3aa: CASSVRQGRLDTEAFF; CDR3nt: TGTGCCAGCAGCGTGCGACAGGGGAGGTTGGACACTGAAGCTTTCTTT
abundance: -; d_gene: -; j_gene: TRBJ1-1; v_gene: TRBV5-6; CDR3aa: CASSPPLQGHTEAFF; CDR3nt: TGTGCCAGCAGCCCCCCCCTGCAGGGGCACACTGAAGCTTTCTTT
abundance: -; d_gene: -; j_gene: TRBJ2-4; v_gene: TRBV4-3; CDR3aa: CASSHARGPGGKNIQYF; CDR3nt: TGCGCCAGCAGCCATGCCCGCGGGCCAGGTGGCAAAAACATTCAGTACTTC
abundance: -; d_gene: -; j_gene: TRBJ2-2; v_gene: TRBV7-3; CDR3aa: CASSPGAVTGELFF; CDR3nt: TGTGCCAGCAGCCCGGGGGCTGTCACCGGGGAGCTGTTTTTT
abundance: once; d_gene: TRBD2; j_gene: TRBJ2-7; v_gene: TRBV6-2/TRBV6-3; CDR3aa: CASSYSGLGGRSYEQYF; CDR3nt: TGTGCCAGCAGTTACTCGGGGTTAGGCGGGAGATCCTACGAGCAGTACTTC
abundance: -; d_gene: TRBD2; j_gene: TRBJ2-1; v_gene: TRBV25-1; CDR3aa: CASQLAGGYNEQFF; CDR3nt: TGTGCCAGCCAACTAGCGGGAGGATATAATGAGCAGTTCTTC
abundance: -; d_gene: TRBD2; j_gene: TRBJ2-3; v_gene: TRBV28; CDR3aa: CASSSQRERPDTQYF; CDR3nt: TGTGCCAGCAGTTCTCAGCGGGAAAGGCCAGATACGCAGTATTTT
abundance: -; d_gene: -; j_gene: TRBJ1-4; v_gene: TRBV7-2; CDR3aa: CASSLDPGTNEKLFF; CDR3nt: TGTGCCAGCAGCTTAGACCCGGGAACTAATGAAAAACTGTTTTTT
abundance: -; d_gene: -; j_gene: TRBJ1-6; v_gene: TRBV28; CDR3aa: CASKKSNSPLHF; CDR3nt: TGTGCCAGCAAGAAGAGTAATTCACCCCTCCACTTT
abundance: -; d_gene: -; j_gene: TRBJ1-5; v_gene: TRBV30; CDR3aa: CAWSRGQPQHF; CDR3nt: TGTGCCTGGAGTCGGGGTCAGCCCCAGCATTTT
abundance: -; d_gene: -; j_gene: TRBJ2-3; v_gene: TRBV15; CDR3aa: CATSKQGGTDTQYF; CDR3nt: TGTGCCACCAGCAAACAGGGTGGCACAGATACGCAGTATTTT
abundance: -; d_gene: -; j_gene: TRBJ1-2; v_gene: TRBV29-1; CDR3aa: CSVDRNYGYTF; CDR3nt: TGCAGCGTTGACAGAAACTATGGCTACACCTTC